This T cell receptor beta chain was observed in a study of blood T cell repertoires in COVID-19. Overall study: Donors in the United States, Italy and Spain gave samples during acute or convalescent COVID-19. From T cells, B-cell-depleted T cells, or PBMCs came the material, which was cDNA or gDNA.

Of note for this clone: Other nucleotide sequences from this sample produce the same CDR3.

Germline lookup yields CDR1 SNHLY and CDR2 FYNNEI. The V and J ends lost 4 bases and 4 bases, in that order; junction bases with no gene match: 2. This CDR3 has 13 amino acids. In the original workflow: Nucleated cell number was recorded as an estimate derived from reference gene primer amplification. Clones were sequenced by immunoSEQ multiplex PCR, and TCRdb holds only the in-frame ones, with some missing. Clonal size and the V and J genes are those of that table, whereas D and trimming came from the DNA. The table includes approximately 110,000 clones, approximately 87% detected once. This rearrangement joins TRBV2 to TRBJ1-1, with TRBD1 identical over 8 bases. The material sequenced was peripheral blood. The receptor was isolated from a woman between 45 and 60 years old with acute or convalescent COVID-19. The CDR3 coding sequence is TGTGCCAGCAGTGGTACAGGGGGCACTGAAGCTTTCTTT. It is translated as CASSGTGGTEAFF.